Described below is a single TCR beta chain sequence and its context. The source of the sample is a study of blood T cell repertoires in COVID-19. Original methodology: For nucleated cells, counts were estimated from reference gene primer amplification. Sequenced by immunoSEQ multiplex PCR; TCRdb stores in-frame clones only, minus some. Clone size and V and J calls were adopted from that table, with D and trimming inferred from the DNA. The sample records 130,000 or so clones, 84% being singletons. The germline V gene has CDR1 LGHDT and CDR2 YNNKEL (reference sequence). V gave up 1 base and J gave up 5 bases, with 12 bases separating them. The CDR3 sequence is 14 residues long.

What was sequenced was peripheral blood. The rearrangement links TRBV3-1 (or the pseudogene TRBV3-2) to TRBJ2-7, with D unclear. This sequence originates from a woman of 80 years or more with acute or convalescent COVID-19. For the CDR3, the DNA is TGTGCCAGCAGCCAAGCGAGGAACTCAGACGAGCAGTACTTC. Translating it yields CASSQARNSDEQYF.